This TCR beta chain came from a study of blood T cell repertoires in COVID-19. Across the study: Sources were T cells, B-cell-depleted T cells, or PBMCs; the material itself was cDNA or gDNA.

Trimming removed 5 bases from V and 1 base from J; junction bases left unmatched: 3. The germline V gene encodes CDR1 SGHAT and CDR2 FQDESV (reference sequence). This CDR3 is 15 amino acids long. Data came from immunoSEQ multiplex PCR; TCRdb stores just in-frame clones and leaves some out. The data contain approximately 180,000 clones, 65% to 80% of them singletons. Adults between roughly 18 and 89 years of age took part from about 24 US areas. Participants were placed into cohorts based on the clinical history they reported. The clonotype was recovered from a woman aged 45-60 years with acute COVID-19. Sequencing used PBMCs or T cells enriched from blood (not recorded which). This chain connects TRBV11-1 to TRBJ2-5; 11 bases are a match to TRBD2. The CDR3 coding sequence is TGTGCCAGCAGCGGGACTAGCGGCTTCCAAGAGACCCAGTACTTC. It yields the protein CASSGTSGFQETQYF.